These 19 T cell receptor beta chains share one sample of origin, sequenced in a study of post-analysis software for immune sequencing data. Incorporated into the TCR beta cDNA libraries were unique molecular identifiers, which served to reduce PCR and sequencing biases. TCRdb re-analysed the PCR reads in MiXCR, keeping a single row per CDR3 protein. The sample lists roughly 600,000 distinct CDR3 sequences; about 40% were seen once. Study-wide findings and caveats: TRBV5-6, TRBV5-1 and TRBV20-1 belonged to a set of about 5 TRBV segments that were more frequent in patients than controls.

Which antigens these TCRs recognize remains unknown. Input material: blood. The receptor set was obtained from a girl aged 10-17 years with multiple sclerosis.

A few counts support this clonotype. The chain couples TRBV20-1 to TRBJ2-5; D is possibly TRBD2 (6 bases). Germline-derived CDR1 and CDR2 are DFQATT and SNEGSKA (reference sequence). Trimming left V 0 bases short and J 3 bases short, with 17 bases between. CDR3 length equals 16 residues. CDR3 sequence reads: CSAREHRGSAKETQYF. The CDR3 DNA sequence: TGCAGTGCTAGAGAGCACCGGGGGAGCGCGAAAGAGACCCAGTACTTC.

This clonotype has only one observation. The V gene is TRBV6-6, the J gene TRBJ1-2; D not certain. CDR3 length: 16 residues. Germline V CDR1 and CDR2: MNHNY, SVGAGI (reference sequence). V gave up 4 bases and J gave up 5 bases, with 20 bases separating them. The CDR3 reads CASSSPSDPERYGYTF. The CDR3 region has the DNA TGTGCCAGCAGTTCACCGTCGGACCCCGAGCGGTATGGCTACACCTTC.

J is TRBJ2-7 and V is TRBV6-7; 8 bases agree with TRBD1. TRBV6-7 is an open reading frame whose function is uncertain. This CDR3 has 15 amino acids. The J segment lost 9 bases and the V segment lost 2 bases, leaving 12 bases of the junction unmatched. Written as DNA, the CDR3 is TGTGCCAGCAGTTACCGCCGACAGGGGCCATCGGGGCAGTACTTC. Its protein is CASSYRRQGPSGQYF.

The gene calls are TRBV10-3 and TRBJ2-6; D gene unclear. Germline CDR1 and CDR2: ENHRY and SYGVKD. Trimming shortened V by 4 bases and J by 0 bases, and 7 bases separated the two germline ends. The CDR3 contains 15 residues. CDR3 loop: CAISGPVSGANVLTF. The DNA of the CDR3 is TGTGCCATCAGTGGCCCAGTCTCTGGGGCCAACGTCCTGACTTTC.

V and J are TRBV12-3 or TRBV12-4 and TRBJ1-1, with 9 bases aligning to TRBD1. There are 13 residues in the CDR3. The V and J ends lost 8 bases and 3 bases, in that order; junction bases with no gene match: 4. CDR3 coding DNA: TGTGCCAGCCGGGACAGGGTGTACACTGAAGCTTTCTTT. This encodes CASRDRVYTEAFF.

The V call is TRBV5-6, the J call TRBJ2-7; D unresolved. The J call may be wrong; the DNA end is better matched by TRBJ2-5. The germline V gene has CDR1 SGHDT and CDR2 YYEEEE. The CDR3 runs 17 residues. CDR3: CASSLHGLRELAETQYF. The CDR3 nucleotides are TGTGCCAGCAGCTTGCACGGTCTAAGGGAATTGGCAGAGACCCAGTACTTC.

This clonotype was counted a few times. The DNA for the CDR3 is TGTGCCAGCAGCTTAGTCCCCCGGGACTGGGGCTACAATGAGCAGTTCTTC. Translated, it gives CASSLVPRDWGYNEQFF. V and J are TRBV7-6 and TRBJ2-1; D is possibly TRBD2 (6 bases). Per the germline V gene, CDR1 is SGHVS and CDR2 is FNYEAQ. The CDR3 runs to 17 residues. V was clipped by 1 base and J by 3 bases, with 16 bases between them. Full variable domain (outside the CDR3, taken from reference TRBV7-6 and TRBJ2-1): GAGVSQSPRYKVTKRGQDVALRCDPISGHVSLYWYRQALGQGPEFLTYFNYEAQQDKSGLPNDRFSAERPEGSISTLTIQRTEQRDSAMYRCASSLVPRDWGYNEQFFGPGTRLTVL.

There are a few counts of this clonotype. The gene calls are TRBV4-1 and TRBJ2-7; 14 positions match TRBD2. The DNA end favors TRBJ2-5, so the J call may be wrong. The CDR3 runs 17 residues. Per the germline V gene, CDR1 is MGHRA and CDR2 is YSYEKL. CDR3 sequence (DNA): TGCGCCAGCAGCCATCCTTCGACTAGCGGGGGGGCAGAGACCCAGTACTTC. It codes for CASSHPSTSGGAETQYF.

Only a few counts were recorded for this clonotype. This chain joins TRBV2 and TRBJ2-3; D is possibly TRBD2 (6 bases). The germline V gene encodes CDR1 SNHLY and CDR2 FYNNEI. The CDR3 is 13 amino acids. V lost 9 bases, J lost 5 bases, and 15 bases lay in between. This CDR3 reads CARKEGLGDTQYF. The CDR3 DNA sequence: TGTGCCAGGAAGGAGGGGTTGGGAGATACGCAGTATTTT. The full variable domain, with the rest looked up from reference TRBV2 and TRBJ2-3, is EPEVTQTPSHQVTQMGQEVILRCVPISNHLYFYWYRQILGQKVEFLVSFYNNEISEKSEIFDDQFSVERPDGSNFTLKIRSTKLEDSAMYFCARKEGLGDTQYFGPGTRLTVL.

The chain is built from TRBV29-1 and TRBJ1-1; D might be TRBD1 (6 bases). The germline V gene encodes CDR1 SQVTM and CDR2 ANQGSEA. This CDR3 region has 15 residues. The ends were cut back, 3 bases at V and 5 bases at J, with 19 bases in the middle. The CDR3 here is CSVEWRGRAGTEAFF. The CDR3 DNA is TGCAGCGTTGAGTGGCGGGGGCGAGCGGGGACTGAAGCTTTCTTT.

V gene TRBV12-3 or TRBV12-4 combines with J gene TRBJ2-1; D unresolved. The CDR3 runs to 13 residues. Trimming left V 5 bases short and J 2 bases short, with 7 bases between. The CDR3 bases are TGTGCCAGCAGTCCTGTGCCCTACAATGAGCAGTTCTTC. Protein sequence: CASSPVPYNEQFF.

The chain employs TRBV12-3 or TRBV12-4 and TRBJ2-7; 7 nucleotides match TRBD1. The CDR3 is 12 amino acids. Germline trimming cut 9 bases from V and 2 bases from J; bases unmatched to any gene: 4. The CDR3 sequence is CASGQDPYEQYF. The CDR3 DNA follows: TGTGCCAGTGGACAGGACCCCTACGAGCAGTACTTC.

This clonotype was picked up one time. The chain has TRBV12-3 or TRBV12-4 and TRBJ1-1, with 8 bases matching TRBD1. CDR3 length: 15 amino acids. Trimming cost V 2 bases and J 5 bases; bases outside gene matches: 7. The CDR3 DNA follows: TGTGCCAGCAGTTTAAGTGGCAGGGGGCGGACTGAAGCTTTCTTT. This gives the protein CASSLSGRGRTEAFF.

This chain links TRBV5-1 with TRBJ2-5, with a weak D call TRBD2 (6 bases). This CDR3 has 13 amino acids. V was pared by 4 bases and J by 8 bases, with 15 bases between. The germline gives CDR1 SGHRS, CDR2 YFSETQ. The CDR3 region has the DNA TGCGCCAGCAGCCACCCTAGCGCGGATACCCAGTACTTC. Translated: CASSHPSADTQYF.

J is TRBJ2-5 and V is TRBV7-2; 9 bases map to TRBD2. This CDR3 region has 14 residues. V shed 5 bases and J 5 bases; nucleotides not matched to a gene: 6. Germline values: CDR1 SGHTA, CDR2 FQGNSA. DNA of the CDR3: TGTGCCAGCAGCAACTACGCGGGGGGGGAGACCCAGTACTTC. This sequence encodes CASSNYAGGETQYF. The full variable domain, rest sourced from reference TRBV7-2 and TRBJ2-5, is GAGVSQSPSNKVTEKGKDVELRCDPISGHTALYWYRQSLGQGLEFLIYFQGNSAPDKSGLPSDRFSAERTGGSVSTLTIQRTQQEDSAVYLCASSNYAGGETQYFGPGTRLLVL.

The chain uses TRBV6-5 and TRBJ1-1; no firm D call. The CDR3 runs 13 residues. Trimming removed 0 bases at V and 8 bases at J, with 10 bases between. Germline V gene lookup returns CDR1 MNHEY and CDR2 SVGAGI. This CDR3 reads CASSYSVRNEAFF. The CDR3 DNA is TGTGCCAGCAGTTACTCAGTCAGAAACGAAGCTTTCTTT.

This clonotype turned up a few times. This chain connects TRBV13 to TRBJ2-7, with D perhaps matching TRBD2 (6 bases). V shed 5 bases and J shed 3 bases, with 17 bases lying between them. In germline, CDR1 is PRHDT, CDR2 FYEKMQ (reference sequence). The CDR3 is 15 residues long. CDR3 nucleotides: TGTGCCAGCAGCATATCCTGGGGGGTGGTCTACGAGCAGTACTTC. It specifies CASSISWGVVYEQYF.

The chain carries TRBV20-1 and TRBJ2-1, with a weak D call TRBD1 (6 bases). Trimming cost V 0 bases and J 5 bases, with 17 bases left between them. This CDR3 is 16 amino acids long. CDR1 is DFQATT, CDR2 SNEGSKA, per germline (reference sequence). CDR3 DNA: TGCAGTGCTAGAGATCTGGTAGCAGGGGATGACAATGAGCAGTTCTTC. Protein sequence: CSARDLVAGDDNEQFF.

This clonotype was seen a handful of times. The V and J genes are TRBV20-1 and TRBJ2-4; 7 bases fit TRBD2. This CDR3 is 15 amino acids long. V dropped 5 bases and J dropped 0; count of bases not matched to a gene: 7. Germline assignment: CDR1 DFQATT and CDR2 SNEGSKA (reference sequence). The CDR3 reads CSAGREERAKNIQYF. In DNA, the CDR3 is TGCAGTGCTGGCCGGGAGGAGCGAGCCAAAAACATTCAGTACTTC.